Below are 5 T cell receptor beta chains sequenced from a single sample in a study of shared clonotypes between healthy human individuals. The naive CD8 fraction comprised CD45RO-negative cells positively selected for CCR7 and excluded terminally differentiated effector memory CD45RA+ cells. TCRdb keeps only in-frame clones here, not all; method: immunoSEQ multiplex PCR. The top ten clones hold around 0.1% of a sample with hundreds of thousands of clones, about 95% of them seen once. The material sequenced was naive CD8+ T cells sorted from blood. All receptors come from a woman aged 25-40 years in good health.

The V gene is TRBV7-9, the J gene TRBJ1-2, with 7 bases that match TRBD1. Trimming removed 5 bases from V and 4 bases from J; junction bases left unmatched: 7. CDR1 is SEHNR and CDR2 is FQNEAQ in the germline V gene (reference sequence). This CDR3 region has 14 residues. The CDR3 sequence is CASSPTTGSYGYTF. In DNA form, the CDR3 reads TGTGCCAGCAGCCCAACGACAGGGTCCTATGGCTACACCTTC. Drawing the rest from reference TRBV7-9 and TRBJ1-2, the complete variable domain is DTGVSQNPRHKITKRGQNVTFRCDPISEHNRLYWYRQTLGQGPEFLTYFQNEAQLEKSRLLSDRFSAERPKGSFSTLEIQRTEQGDSAMYLCASSPTTGSYGYTFGSGTRLTVV.

The chain uses TRBV7-9 and TRBJ2-7, with D perhaps assigned TRBD1 or TRBD2 (5 bases each). Germline CDR1 reads SEHNR; CDR2 reads FQNEAQ (reference sequence). Trimming left V 5 bases short and J 3 bases short, with 17 bases between. The CDR3 consists of 15 residues. The CDR3 spells CASSERWGYGYEQYF. The CDR3 nucleotides are TGTGCCAGCAGCGAAAGGTGGGGGTACGGCTACGAGCAGTACTTC.

The V gene is TRBV7-2, the J gene TRBJ2-1; a weak D match, TRBD2 (6 bases). This CDR3 has 14 residues. Trimming pared 4 bases from V and 0 bases from J, leaving 7 bases between. CDR1 is SGHTA, CDR2 FQGNSA, per germline. The CDR3 loop reads CASSSGSSYNEQFF. CDR3 sequence (DNA): TGTGCCAGCAGCTCCGGGAGCTCCTACAATGAGCAGTTCTTC. The full variable domain, completed using reference TRBV7-2 and TRBJ2-1, is GAGVSQSPSNKVTEKGKDVELRCDPISGHTALYWYRQSLGQGLEFLIYFQGNSAPDKSGLPSDRFSAERTGGSVSTLTIQRTQQEDSAVYLCASSSGSSYNEQFFGPGTRLTVL.

With regard to this clone: At the DNA level, this CDR3 is encoded by other sequences in the same sample as well. This chain links TRBV10-1 with TRBJ2-2; D is unclear. Germline lookup yields CDR1 WNHNN and CDR2 SYGVQD (reference sequence). The ends were cut back, 1 base at V and 4 bases at J, with 4 bases in the middle. This CDR3 contains 13 residues. The CDR3 nucleotides read TGCGCCAGCAGTGAGTATGGCACCGGGGAGCTGTTTTTT. Translated: CASSEYGTGELFF.

To note about this clone: This sample also contains other DNA sequences that code for the same CDR3. The chain uses TRBV7-9 and TRBJ2-2; D gene ambiguous. CDR1 is SEHNR, CDR2 FQNEAQ, per germline (reference sequence). The V and J ends lost 3 bases and 5 bases respectively, with 4 bases between them. The CDR3 length is 12 residues. CDR3 region: CASSFGTGELFF. The CDR3 nucleotides are TGTGCCAGCAGCTTCGGTACCGGGGAGCTGTTTTTT.